This TCR beta chain is drawn from a study of blood T cell repertoires in COVID-19. Across the study: The study drew acute and convalescent COVID-19 samples from the United States, Italy and Spain. Sources were T cells, B-cell-depleted T cells, or PBMCs; the material itself was cDNA or gDNA.

The CDR3 loop spans 16 amino acids. Germline trimming cut 4 bases from V and 4 bases from J; bases unmatched to any gene: 7. Per germline, CDR1 SGHVS and CDR2 FQNEAQ. In the study's own analysis: Reference gene primers were amplified, and this amplification served to estimate nucleated cell counts. The protocol was immunoSEQ multiplex PCR, while the TCRdb copy is restricted to in-frame clones and leaves out a portion. That table furnishes V, J and clone size, whereas the DNA furnished D and trimming. Found here are 110,000 to 150,000 clones, 88% of them singletons; the top ten hold approximately 10%.

The specimen was peripheral blood. The chain employs TRBV7-8 and TRBJ1-4; 9 bases agree with TRBD1. This receptor was taken from a man aged 50 or older with active or convalescent COVID-19. The CDR3: CASSSSDRGNNEKLFF. The CDR3 DNA reads as TGTGCCAGCAGCTCCAGCGACAGGGGGAATAATGAAAAACTGTTTTTT.